The rows below give T cell receptor beta chains drawn from one sample of a study of cytomegalovirus exposure and HLA in healthy donors. Sequencing used immunoSEQ multiplex PCR; TCRdb keeps in-frame clones, though not all of them. Of 150,000 or so clones in the sample, 65% to 85% were seen once. Sequenced: PBMCs. The receptors derive from a young man in good health and CMV-seronegative. Each CDR3 is given with its conserved first and last residue. A D gene is named only where the DNA matches it firmly. Where a row states a size, it is once, few, many or the class of an expanded clone; other rows omit it.

TRBJ2-5,.,TRBV2,TRBD1,TGTGCCAGCAGCCATACAGGGGCGGGCGAGACCCAGTACTTC,CASSHTGAGETQYF
TRBJ1-1,.,TRBV5-1,TRBD1,TGCGCCACCTCGATCACAGGGGACACTGAAGCTTTCTTT,CATSITGDTEAFF
TRBJ2-3,.,TRBV30,.,TGTGCCTGGGAACAAAACAGGGAGGGAACGCAGTATTTT,CAWEQNREGTQYF
TRBJ1-5,once,TRBV5-1,.,TGCGCCAGCAGCCCCGGAGGGCCCGGCCAGCCCCAGCATTTT,CASSPGGPGQPQHF
TRBJ1-5,few,TRBV30,.,TGTGCCTGGAGTGAGACTAACAATCAGCCCCAGCATTTT,CAWSETNNQPQHF
TRBJ1-1,.,TRBV5-1,TRBD1,TGCGCCAGCAGCTTGGAGGGGACAGGGGGCACTGAAGCTTTCTTT,CASSLEGTGGTEAFF
TRBJ1-4,.,TRBV28,.,TGTGCCAGCAGTTTAAGCGGGCGAGGCGAAAAACTGTTTTTT,CASSLSGRGEKLFF
TRBJ2-7,.,TRBV27,TRBD2,TGTGCCAGCAAACTAGCGGGGGCCCTCTACGAGCAGTACTTC,CASKLAGALYEQYF
TRBJ2-7,.,TRBV6-6,.,TGTGCCAGCAGACCCTTCGGGAAGGATGACGAGCAGTACTTC,CASRPFGKDDEQYF
TRBJ2-7,.,TRBV10-1,TRBD2,TGCGCCAGCAGCGGGACTAGCGGGAGTAGGAGCGAGCAGTACTTC,CASSGTSGSRSEQYF
TRBJ2-7,.,TRBV10-3,TRBD2,TGTGCCATCAGTGGCCGCGGGAGCTCCTACGAGCAGTACTTC,CAISGRGSSYEQYF
TRBJ2-7,.,TRBV9,TRBD2,TGTGCCAGCAGCCCACGACTAGCGGGAGACGAGCAGTACTTC,CASSPRLAGDEQYF
TRBJ2-1,.,TRBV9,TRBD2,TGTGCCAGCAGCGAGATACCAAGCGGGGTTGCGGGTGAGCAGTTCTTC,CASSEIPSGVAGEQFF
TRBJ1-5,.,TRBV9,.,TGTGCCAGCTCCGACGGGATTATCGGTCAGCCCCAGCATTTT,CASSDGIIGQPQHF
TRBJ1-2,.,TRBV7-9,.,TGTGCCAGCAGCTTATCCCCGGGTAATAACTATGGCTACACCTTC,CASSLSPGNNYGYTF
TRBJ2-6,.,TRBV30,.,TGTGCCTACTCAACGGGCGCTGGGGCCAACGGCCTGACTTTC,CAYSTGAGANGLTF
TRBJ2-7,.,TRBV5-1,.,TGCGCCAGCAGCTTGGTACCAGCGGCGTTCTACGAGCAGTACTTC,CASSLVPAAFYEQYF
TRBJ1-6,.,TRBV7-3,.,TGTGCCAGCAGCTCGGGAGGGGCTAATTCACCCCTCCACTTT,CASSSGGANSPLHF
TRBJ1-2,few,TRBV5-5,TRBD1,TGTGCCAGCAGCTATAGGACAGGGGGCTATGGCTACACCTTC,CASSYRTGGYGYTF
TRBJ2-7,.,TRBV9,TRBD1,TGTGCCAGCAGCATGACAGGGGGCCCTGGCTCCTACGAGCAGTACTTC,CASSMTGGPGSYEQYF
TRBJ2-7,.,TRBV7-9,.,TGTGCCAGCAGCTTAACAGGGTTCGAAACAAAGCAGTACTTC,CASSLTGFETKQYF
TRBJ2-5,.,TRBV11-2,.,TGTGCCAGCAGCTTGGGACTCCAAGAGACCCAGTACTTC,CASSLGLQETQYF
TRBJ1-5,.,TRBV19,.,TGTGCCAGTAGTTCCTCAGGGGCACAGCCCCAGCATTTT,CASSSSGAQPQHF
TRBJ2-5,.,TRBV15,.,TGTGCCACCAGCCTTCCCCAAGGGGGTGTAGAGACCCAGTACTTC,CATSLPQGGVETQYF
TRBJ1-5,.,TRBV19,.,TGTGCCAGTAGTATTAATGGAGGACCTAGCAATCAGCCCCAGCATTTT,CASSINGGPSNQPQHF
TRBJ1-1,.,TRBV15,TRBD1,TGTGCCACCAGCAGACAGACAGGGAGCACTGAAGCTTTCTTT,CATSRQTGSTEAFF
TRBJ2-1,once,TRBV9,.,TGTGCCAGCAGCGTAGGAGTGACAGCCTACAATGAGCAGTTCTTC,CASSVGVTAYNEQFF
TRBJ2-7,.,TRBV6-1,TRBD1,TGTGCCAGCAGTCACAGGGGCACGGACGAGCAGTACTTC,CASSHRGTDEQYF
TRBJ2-7,once,TRBV5-1,TRBD1,TGCGCCAGCAGCTGGTCGACAGGGGTCGAGCAGTACTTC,CASSWSTGVEQYF